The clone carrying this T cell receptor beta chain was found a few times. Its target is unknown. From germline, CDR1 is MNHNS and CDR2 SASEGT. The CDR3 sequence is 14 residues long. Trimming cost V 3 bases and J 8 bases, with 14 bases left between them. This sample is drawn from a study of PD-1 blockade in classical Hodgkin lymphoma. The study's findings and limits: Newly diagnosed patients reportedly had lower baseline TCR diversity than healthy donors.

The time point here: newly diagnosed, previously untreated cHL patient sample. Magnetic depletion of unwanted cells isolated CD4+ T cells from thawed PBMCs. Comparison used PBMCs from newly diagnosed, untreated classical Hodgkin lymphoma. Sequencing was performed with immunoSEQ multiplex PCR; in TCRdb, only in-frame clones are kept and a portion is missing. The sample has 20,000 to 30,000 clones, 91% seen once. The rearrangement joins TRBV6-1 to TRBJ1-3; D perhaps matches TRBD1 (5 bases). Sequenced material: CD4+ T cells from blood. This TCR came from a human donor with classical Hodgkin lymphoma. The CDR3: CASSDEGVGDTIYF. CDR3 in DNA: TGTGCCAGCAGTGATGAAGGGGTAGGAGACACCATATATTTT.